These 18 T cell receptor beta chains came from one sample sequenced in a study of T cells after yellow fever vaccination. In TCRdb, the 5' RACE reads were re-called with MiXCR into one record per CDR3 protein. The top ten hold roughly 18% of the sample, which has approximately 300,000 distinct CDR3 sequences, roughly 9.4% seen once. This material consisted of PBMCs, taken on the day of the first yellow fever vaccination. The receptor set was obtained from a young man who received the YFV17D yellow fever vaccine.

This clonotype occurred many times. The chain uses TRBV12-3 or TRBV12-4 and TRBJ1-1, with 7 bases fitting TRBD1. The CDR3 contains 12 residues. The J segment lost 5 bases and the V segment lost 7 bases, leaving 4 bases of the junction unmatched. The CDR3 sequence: CASNDRETEAFF. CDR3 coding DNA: TGTGCCAGCAATGACAGGGAGACTGAAGCTTTCTTT.

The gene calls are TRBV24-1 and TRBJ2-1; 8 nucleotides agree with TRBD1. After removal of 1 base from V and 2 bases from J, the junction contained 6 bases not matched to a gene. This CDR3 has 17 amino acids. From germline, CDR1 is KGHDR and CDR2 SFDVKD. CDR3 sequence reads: CATSDFDRQGTYNEQFF. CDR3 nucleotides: TGTGCCACCAGTGATTTCGACAGACAGGGGACCTACAATGAGCAGTTCTTC.

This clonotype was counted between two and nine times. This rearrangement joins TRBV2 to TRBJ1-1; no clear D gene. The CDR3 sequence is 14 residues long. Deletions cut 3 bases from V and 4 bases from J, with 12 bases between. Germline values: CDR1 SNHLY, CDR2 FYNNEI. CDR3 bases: TGTGCCAGCAGTGACCCGCGCCCGGGCACTGAAGCTTTCTTT. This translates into CASSDPRPGTEAFF.

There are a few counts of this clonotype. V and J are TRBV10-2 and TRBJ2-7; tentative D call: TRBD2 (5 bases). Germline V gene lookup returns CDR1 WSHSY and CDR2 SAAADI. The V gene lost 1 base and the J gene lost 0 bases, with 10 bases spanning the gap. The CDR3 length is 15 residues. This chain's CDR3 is CASSEFVGSSYEQYV. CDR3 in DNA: TGCGCCAGCAGTGAGTTTGTGGGGAGCTCCTACGAGCAGTACGTC.

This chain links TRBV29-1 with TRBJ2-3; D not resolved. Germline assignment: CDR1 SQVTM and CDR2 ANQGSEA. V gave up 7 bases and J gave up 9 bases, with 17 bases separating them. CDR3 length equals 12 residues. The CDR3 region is CSDIQTHPTQYF. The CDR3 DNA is TGCAGCGATATTCAGACCCATCCCACGCAGTATTTT.

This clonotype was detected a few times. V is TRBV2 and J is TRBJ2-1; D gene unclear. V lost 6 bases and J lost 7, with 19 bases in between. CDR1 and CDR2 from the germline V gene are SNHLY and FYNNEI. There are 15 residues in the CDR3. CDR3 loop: CASSRRSSLRNEQFF. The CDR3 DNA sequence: TGTGCCAGCAGCCGAAGGTCGAGCCTCAGGAATGAGCAGTTCTTC.

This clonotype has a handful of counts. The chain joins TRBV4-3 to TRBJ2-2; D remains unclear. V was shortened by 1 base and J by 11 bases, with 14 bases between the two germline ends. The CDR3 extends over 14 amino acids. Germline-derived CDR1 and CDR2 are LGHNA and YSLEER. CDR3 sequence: CASSQVSGQAELFF. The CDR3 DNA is TGCGCCAGCAGCCAAGTTAGTGGGCAGGCAGAGCTGTTTTTT.

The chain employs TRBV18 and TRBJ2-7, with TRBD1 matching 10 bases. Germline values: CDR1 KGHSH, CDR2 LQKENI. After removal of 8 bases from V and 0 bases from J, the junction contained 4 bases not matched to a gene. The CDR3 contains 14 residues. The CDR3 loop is CASQGTGDSYEQYF. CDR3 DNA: TGTGCCAGCCAAGGGACAGGGGACTCCTACGAGCAGTACTTC.

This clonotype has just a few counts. CDR3 amino acids: CSATGVPSYEQYF. In DNA, the CDR3 is TGCAGTGCTACAGGGGTCCCCTCCTACGAGCAGTACTTC. V is TRBV20-1 and J is TRBJ2-7, with D perhaps TRBD1 (6 bases). V was pared by 4 bases and J by 0 bases, with 10 bases between. This CDR3 contains 13 residues. The V gene's germline CDR1 is DFQATT and CDR2 SNEGSKA (reference sequence).

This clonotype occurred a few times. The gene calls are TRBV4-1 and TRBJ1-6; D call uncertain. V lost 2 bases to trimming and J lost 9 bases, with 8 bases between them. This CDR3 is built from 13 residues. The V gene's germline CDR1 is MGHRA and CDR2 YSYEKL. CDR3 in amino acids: CASSQLPGSPLHF. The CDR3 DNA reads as TGCGCCAGCAGCCAATTGCCCGGTTCACCCCTCCACTTT.

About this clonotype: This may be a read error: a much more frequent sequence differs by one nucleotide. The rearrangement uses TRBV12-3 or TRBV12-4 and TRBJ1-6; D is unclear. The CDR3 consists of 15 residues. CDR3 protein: CASTPREGSNSHLHF. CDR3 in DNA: TGTGCCAGCACCCCCCGGGAAGGGTCCAATTCACACCTCCACTTT.

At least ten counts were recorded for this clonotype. The CDR3 region is CASSLSSGSSTDTQYF. In DNA form, the CDR3 reads TGCGCCAGCAGCTTGTCTTCCGGGTCTAGCACAGATACGCAGTATTTT. The rearrangement links TRBV5-1 to TRBJ2-3; D gene unclear. Germline CDR1 SGHRS, CDR2 YFSETQ. There are 16 residues in the CDR3. With 1 base removed from V and 0 bases from J, the gap between germline ends came to 12 bases. Full variable domain (remainder filled in from reference TRBV5-1 and TRBJ2-3): KAGVTQTPRYLIKTRGQQVTLSCSPISGHRSVSWYQQTPGQGLQFLFEYFSETQRNKGNFPGRFSGRQFSNSRSEMNVSTLELGDSALYLCASSLSSGSSTDTQYFGPGTRLTVL.

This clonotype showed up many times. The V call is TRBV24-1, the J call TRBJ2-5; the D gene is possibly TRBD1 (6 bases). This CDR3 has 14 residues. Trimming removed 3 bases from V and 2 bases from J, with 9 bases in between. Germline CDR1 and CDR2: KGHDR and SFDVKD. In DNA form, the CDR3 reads TGTGCCACCAGTGATCCTGGACAGCAAGAGACCCAGTACTTC. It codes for CATSDPGQQETQYF.

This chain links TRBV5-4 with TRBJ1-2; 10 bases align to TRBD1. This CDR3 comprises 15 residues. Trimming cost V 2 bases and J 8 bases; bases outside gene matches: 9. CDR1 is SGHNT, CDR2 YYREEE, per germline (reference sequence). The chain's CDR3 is CASSFPGQGVGGYTF. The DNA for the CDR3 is TGTGCCAGCAGCTTTCCCGGACAGGGGGTTGGGGGCTACACCTTC.

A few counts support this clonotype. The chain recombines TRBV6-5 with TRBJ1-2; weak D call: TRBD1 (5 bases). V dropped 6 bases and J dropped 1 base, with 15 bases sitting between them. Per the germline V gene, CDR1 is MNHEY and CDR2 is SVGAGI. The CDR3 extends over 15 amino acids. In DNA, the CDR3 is TGTGCCAGCAGCTATCAGGGCTCCATTAACTATGGCTACACCTTC. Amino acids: CASSYQGSINYGYTF.

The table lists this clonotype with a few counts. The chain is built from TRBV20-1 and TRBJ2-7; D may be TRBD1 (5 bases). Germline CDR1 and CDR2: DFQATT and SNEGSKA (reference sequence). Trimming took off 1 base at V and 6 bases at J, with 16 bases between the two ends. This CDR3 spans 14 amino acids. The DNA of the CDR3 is TGCAGTGCTAGAGCGGTGAAGGGGTCGGGCGAGCAGTACTTC. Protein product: CSARAVKGSGEQYF.

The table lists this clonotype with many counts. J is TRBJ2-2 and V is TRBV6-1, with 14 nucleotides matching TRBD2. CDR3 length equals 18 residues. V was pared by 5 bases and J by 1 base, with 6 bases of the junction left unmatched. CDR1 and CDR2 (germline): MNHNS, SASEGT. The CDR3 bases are TGTGCCAGCAGTCCCGGGACTAGCGGGGGCCGGAACACCGGGGAGCTGTTTTTT. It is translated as CASSPGTSGGRNTGELFF.

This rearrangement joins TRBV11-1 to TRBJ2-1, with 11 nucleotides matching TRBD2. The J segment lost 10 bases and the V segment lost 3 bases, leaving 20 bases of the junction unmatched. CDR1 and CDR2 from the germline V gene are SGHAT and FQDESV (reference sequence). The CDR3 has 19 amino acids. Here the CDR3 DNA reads TGTGCCAGCAGCTTTTCCCTAGCGGGGGGCCTTCAAGGCTCGGGCGAGCAGTTCTTC. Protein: CASSFSLAGGLQGSGEQFF.